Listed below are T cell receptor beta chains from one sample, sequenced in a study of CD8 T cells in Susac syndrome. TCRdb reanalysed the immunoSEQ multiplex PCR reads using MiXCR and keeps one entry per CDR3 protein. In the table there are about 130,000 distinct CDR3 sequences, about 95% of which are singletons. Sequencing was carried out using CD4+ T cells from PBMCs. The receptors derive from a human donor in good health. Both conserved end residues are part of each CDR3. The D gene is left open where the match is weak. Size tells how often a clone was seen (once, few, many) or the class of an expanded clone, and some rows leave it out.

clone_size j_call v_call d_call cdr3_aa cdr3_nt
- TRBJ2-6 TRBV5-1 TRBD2 CASSLGQASGSRSGANVLTF TGCGCCAGCAGCTTGGGTCAGGCTAGCGGGAGTCGCTCTGGGGCCAACGTCCTGACTTTC
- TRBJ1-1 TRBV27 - CASSPQGLTEAFF TGTGCCAGCAGTCCTCAGGGGTTAACTGAAGCTTTCTTT
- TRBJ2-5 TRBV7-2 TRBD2 CASSPPSGWEETQYF TGTGCCAGCAGCCCACCTAGCGGGTGGGAAGAGACCCAGTACTTC
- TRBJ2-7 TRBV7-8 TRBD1 CASSQGDIKYEQYF TGTGCCAGCAGCCAGGGGGATATAAAGTACGAGCAGTACTTC
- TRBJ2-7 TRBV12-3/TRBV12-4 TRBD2 CASRRRELGEQYF TGTGCCAGCAGAAGGCGGGAGCTCGGGGAGCAGTACTTC
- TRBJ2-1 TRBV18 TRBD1 CASSPPGGTGVNEQFF TGTGCCAGCTCCCCCCCCGGCGGGACAGGGGTAAATGAGCAGTTCTTC
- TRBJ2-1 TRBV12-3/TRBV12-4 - CASSGGSYNEQFF TGTGCCAGTAGCGGCGGCTCCTACAATGAGCAGTTCTTC
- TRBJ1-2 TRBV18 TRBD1 CASSPSGGNYGYTF TGTGCCAGCTCACCATCAGGGGGCAACTATGGCTACACCTTC
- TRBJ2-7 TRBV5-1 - CASSSTRGNSYEQYF TGCGCCAGCAGCTCCACTAGGGGCAACTCCTACGAGCAGTACTTC
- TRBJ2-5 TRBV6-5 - CASSSTSVVQETQYF TGTGCCAGCAGTTCCACCTCCGTGGTCCAAGAGACCCAGTACTTC
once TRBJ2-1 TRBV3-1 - CASSQDRLRANEQFF TGTGCCAGCAGCCAAGATCGACTTCGGGCGAATGAGCAGTTCTTC
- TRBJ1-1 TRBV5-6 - CASSKIYTEAFF TGTGCCAGCAGCAAGATTTACACTGAAGCTTTCTTT
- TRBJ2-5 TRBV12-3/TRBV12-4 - CASSYGEETQYF TGTGCCAGCAGTTACGGAGAAGAGACCCAGTACTTC
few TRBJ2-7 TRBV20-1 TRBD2 CSARDRTSPYEQYF TGCAGTGCTAGAGATAGGACTAGTCCCTACGAGCAGTACTTC
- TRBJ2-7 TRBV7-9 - CASRNTGTPGNEQYF TGTGCCAGCAGGAACACAGGGACACCAGGGAACGAGCAGTACTTC
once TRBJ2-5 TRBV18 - CASSGQTKETQYF TGTGCCAGCTCGGGACAAACTAAAGAGACCCAGTACTTC
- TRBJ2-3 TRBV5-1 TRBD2 CASRAVLAGNTDTQYF TGCGCCAGCAGGGCCGTACTAGCGGGGAACACAGATACGCAGTATTTT
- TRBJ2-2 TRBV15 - CATSGQTPGIRTGELFF TGTGCCACCAGCGGCCAGACCCCGGGGATACGCACCGGGGAGCTGTTTTTT